The clone carrying this T cell receptor (beta chain) has just a few counts. Its target is not known. This sample is part of a study of OX40 agonist ivuxolimab in advanced cancers. Study-wide background: Patients assigned to dose escalation were diagnosed with hepatocellular carcinoma, melanoma, renal cell or head and neck cancer.

Findings of the study overall: In the expanded peripheral T cells, antigen specificity was never determined. There were, on average, more expanded clones in CD8+ T cells than in CD4+.

Per the germline V gene, CDR1 is SGHTA and CDR2 is FQGTGA. The V end was cut by 2 bases, the J end by 4 bases, with 11 bases between. This CDR3 spans 14 amino acids. Sequenced by immunoSEQ multiplex PCR; TCRdb stores in-frame clones only, minus some. In the table there are about 75,000 clones, approximately 90% of which are singletons. Prior autoimmune disease or systemic immunosuppression barred patients. The specimen was CD4+ or CD8+ T cells sorted from blood, collected in a trial of the OX40 agonist ivuxolimab. This sequence originates from an adult with an advanced solid tumor such as melanoma, head and neck, liver or kidney cancer. This chain links TRBV7-3 with TRBJ2-5; D uncertain. The CDR3 spells CASSLDGRRETQYF. CDR3 in DNA: TGTGCCAGCAGCTTAGACGGCAGGCGAGAGACCCAGTACTTC.